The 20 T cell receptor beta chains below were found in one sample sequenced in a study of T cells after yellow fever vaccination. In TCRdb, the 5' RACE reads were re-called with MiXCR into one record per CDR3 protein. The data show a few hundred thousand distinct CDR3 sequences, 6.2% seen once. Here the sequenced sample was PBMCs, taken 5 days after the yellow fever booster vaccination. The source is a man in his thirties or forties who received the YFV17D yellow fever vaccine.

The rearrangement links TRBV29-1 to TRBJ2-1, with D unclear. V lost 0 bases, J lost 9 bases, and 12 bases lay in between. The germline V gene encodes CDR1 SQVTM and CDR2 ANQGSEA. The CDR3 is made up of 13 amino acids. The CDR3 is CSVEDRVSGEQFF. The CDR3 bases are TGCAGCGTTGAAGATCGGGTCTCGGGTGAGCAGTTCTTC.

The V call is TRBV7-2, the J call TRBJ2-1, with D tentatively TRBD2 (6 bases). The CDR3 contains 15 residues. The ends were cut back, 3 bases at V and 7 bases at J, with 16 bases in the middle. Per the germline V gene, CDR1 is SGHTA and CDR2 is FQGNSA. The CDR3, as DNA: TGTGCCAGCAGCTTTGAAACGGGAGATTGGAATGAGCAGTTCTTC. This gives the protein CASSFETGDWNEQFF.

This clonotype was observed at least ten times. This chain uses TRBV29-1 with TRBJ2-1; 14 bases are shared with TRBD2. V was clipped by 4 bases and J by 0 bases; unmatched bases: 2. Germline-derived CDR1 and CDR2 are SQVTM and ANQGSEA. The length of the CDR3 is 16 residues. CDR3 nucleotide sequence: TGCAGCGTTGGACTAGCGGGAGGGCCCTCCTACAATGAGCAGTTCTTC. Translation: CSVGLAGGPSYNEQFF.

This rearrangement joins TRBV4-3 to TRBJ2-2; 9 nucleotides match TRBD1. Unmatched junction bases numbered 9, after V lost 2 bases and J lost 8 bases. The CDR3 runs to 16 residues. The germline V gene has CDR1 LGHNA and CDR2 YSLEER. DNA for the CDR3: TGCGCCAGCAGCCAACGAACAGGGGGCCCCCCGGGGGAGCTGTTTTTT. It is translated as CASSQRTGGPPGELFF.

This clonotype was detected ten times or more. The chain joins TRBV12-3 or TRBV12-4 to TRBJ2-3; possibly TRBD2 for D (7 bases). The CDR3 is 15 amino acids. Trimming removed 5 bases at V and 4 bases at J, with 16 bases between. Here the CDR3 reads CASSGTNKGADTQYF. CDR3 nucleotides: TGTGCCAGCAGTGGGACTAACAAGGGGGCAGATACGCAGTATTTT.

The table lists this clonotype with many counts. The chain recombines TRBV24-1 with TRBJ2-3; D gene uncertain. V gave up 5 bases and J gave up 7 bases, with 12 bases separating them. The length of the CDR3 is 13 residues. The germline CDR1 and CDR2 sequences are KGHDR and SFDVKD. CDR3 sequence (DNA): TGTGCCACCAGTGTTGCTCCGTTTAATACGCAGTATTTT. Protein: CATSVAPFNTQYF.

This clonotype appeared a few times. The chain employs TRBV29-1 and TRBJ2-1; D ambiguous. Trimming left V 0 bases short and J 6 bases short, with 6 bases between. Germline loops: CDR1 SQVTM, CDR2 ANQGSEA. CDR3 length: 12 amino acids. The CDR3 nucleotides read TGCAGCGTTGAAGAGGCTAGCAATGAGCAGTTCTTC. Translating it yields CSVEEASNEQFF.

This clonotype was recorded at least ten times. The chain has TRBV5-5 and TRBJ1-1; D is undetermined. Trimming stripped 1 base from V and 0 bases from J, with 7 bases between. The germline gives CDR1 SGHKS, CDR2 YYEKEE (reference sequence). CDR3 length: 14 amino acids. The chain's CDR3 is CASSLNWMNTEAFF. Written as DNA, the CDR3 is TGTGCCAGCAGCTTGAACTGGATGAACACTGAAGCTTTCTTT.

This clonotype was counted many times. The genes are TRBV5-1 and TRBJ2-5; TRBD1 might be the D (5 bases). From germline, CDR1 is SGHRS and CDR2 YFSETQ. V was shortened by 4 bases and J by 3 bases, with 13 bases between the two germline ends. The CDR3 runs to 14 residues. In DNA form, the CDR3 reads TGCGCCAGCAGCCAACGGGCCAGGGAAGAGACCCAGTACTTC. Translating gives CASSQRAREETQYF.

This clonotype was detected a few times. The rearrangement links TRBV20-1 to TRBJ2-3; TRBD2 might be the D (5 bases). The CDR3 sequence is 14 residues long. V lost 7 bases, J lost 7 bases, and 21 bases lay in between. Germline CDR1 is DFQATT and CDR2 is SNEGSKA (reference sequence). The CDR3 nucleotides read TGCAGTGGCAGAGATGAGGGTGTCGGGAATACGCAGTATTTT. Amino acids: CSGRDEGVGNTQYF.

CDR3 DNA: TGTGCCAGCAGCTCCCGGACTAGCGGGAGCCGAGAGACCCAGTACTTC. This codes for CASSSRTSGSRETQYF. The chain has TRBV7-2 and TRBJ2-5, with TRBD2 matching over 13 bases. Germline V gene data show CDR1 as SGHTA and CDR2 as FQGNSA. Trimming took 4 bases from V and 4 from J; bases not matched to a gene: 6. This CDR3 spans 16 amino acids.

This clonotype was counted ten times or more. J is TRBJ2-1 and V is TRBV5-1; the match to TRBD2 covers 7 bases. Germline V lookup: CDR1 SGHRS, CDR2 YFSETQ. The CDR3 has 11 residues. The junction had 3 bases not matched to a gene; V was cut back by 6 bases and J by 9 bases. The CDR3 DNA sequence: TGCGCCAGCAAGGCGGGAGTTGAGCAGTTCTTC. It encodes CASKAGVEQFF.

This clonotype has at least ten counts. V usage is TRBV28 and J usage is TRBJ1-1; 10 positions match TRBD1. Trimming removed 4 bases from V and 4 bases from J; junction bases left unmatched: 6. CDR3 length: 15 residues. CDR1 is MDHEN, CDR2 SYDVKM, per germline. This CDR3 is CASSSPGQGTTEAFF. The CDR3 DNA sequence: TGTGCCAGCAGTTCACCGGGACAGGGGACCACTGAAGCTTTCTTT.

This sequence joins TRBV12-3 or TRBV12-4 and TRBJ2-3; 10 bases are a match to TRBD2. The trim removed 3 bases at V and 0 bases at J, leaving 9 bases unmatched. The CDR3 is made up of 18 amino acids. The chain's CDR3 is CASSFWLGTSASTDTQYF. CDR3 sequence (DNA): TGTGCCAGCAGTTTTTGGCTTGGGACTAGCGCCAGCACAGATACGCAGTATTTT.

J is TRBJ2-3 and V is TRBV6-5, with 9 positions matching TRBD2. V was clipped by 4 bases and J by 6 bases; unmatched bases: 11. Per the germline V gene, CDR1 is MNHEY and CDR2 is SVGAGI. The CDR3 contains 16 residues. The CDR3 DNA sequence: TGTGCCAGCAGTTTGGTGGCGGGAGGGCAGCCCGATACGCAGTATTTT. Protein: CASSLVAGGQPDTQYF.

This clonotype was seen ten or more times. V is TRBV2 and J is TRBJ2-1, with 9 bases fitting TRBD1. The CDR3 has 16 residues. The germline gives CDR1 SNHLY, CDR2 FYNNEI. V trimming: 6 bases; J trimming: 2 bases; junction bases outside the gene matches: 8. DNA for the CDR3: TGTGCCAGCAGAATACAGGGGGCCCGAACCTACAATGAGCAGTTCTTC. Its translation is CASRIQGARTYNEQFF.

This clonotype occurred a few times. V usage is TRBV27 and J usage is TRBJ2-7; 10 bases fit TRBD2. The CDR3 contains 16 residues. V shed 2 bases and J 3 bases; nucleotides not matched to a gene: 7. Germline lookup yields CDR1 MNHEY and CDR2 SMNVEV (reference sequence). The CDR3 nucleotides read TGTGCCAGCAGTTTAACCCGGACTAGCGGCTACTACGAGCAGTACTTC. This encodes CASSLTRTSGYYEQYF.

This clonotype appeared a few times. The CDR3 DNA follows: TGTGCCAGCAGTCCCTATTCACAGGGGAGGGATGGCTACACCTTC. This encodes CASSPYSQGRDGYTF. The rearrangement links TRBV12-3 or TRBV12-4 to TRBJ1-2, with TRBD1 identical over 7 bases. The trim removed 5 bases at V and 6 bases at J, leaving 12 bases unmatched. The CDR3 is made up of 15 amino acids.

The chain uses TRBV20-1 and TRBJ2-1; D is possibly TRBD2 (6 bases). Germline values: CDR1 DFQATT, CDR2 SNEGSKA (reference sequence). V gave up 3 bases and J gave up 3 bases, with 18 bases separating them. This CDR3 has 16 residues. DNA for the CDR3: TGCAGTGCTAGCAAAGACCGGGGGACTTACTACAATGAGCAGTTCTTC. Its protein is CSASKDRGTYYNEQFF.

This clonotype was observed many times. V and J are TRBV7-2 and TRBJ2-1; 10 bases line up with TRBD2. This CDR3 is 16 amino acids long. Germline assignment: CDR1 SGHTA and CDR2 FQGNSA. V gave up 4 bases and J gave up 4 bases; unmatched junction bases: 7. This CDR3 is CASSSLAGATYNEQFF. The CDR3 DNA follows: TGTGCCAGCAGCTCCCTAGCGGGAGCTACTTACAATGAGCAGTTCTTC.